This T cell receptor beta chain appears in the sequencing data of a study of regulatory T cells in long-lasting Graves disease. Whole-study context: Freshly diagnosed Graves' patients had used antithyroid drugs for under 3 months.

Findings and limits, study-wide: There were preferences for TRBV28, TRBJ1-2 and TRBJ2-5 in persistent disease.

The CDR3 totals 15 residues. The germline V gene encodes CDR1 SGHNT and CDR2 YYREEE (reference sequence). Trimming removed 4 bases from V and 8 bases from J; junction bases left unmatched: 9. Researchers made TCR beta libraries by using iRepertoire HTBI primers and running Arm-PCR on CDR3 regions. TCRdb re-derived calls from the multiplex PCR reads in MiXCR, one entry per CDR3 protein. This table has around 250,000 distinct CDR3 sequences, around 19% appearing once. With regard to this clonotype: The antigen is undetermined.

This sample's time point: newly diagnosed GD, antithyroid drugs for less than 3 months. Preparation of the TCR library used RNA extracted from PBMCs. Around 8.2 milliliters of peripheral blood were drawn into EDTA tubes. This same sample was also part of a study on T cells in Graves' hyperthyroidism and ophthalmopathy. That paper adds: A set of HTBI primers served as the primers for a first-round RT-PCR of the TCR CDR3.

The rearrangement links TRBV5-4 to TRBJ2-1; 10 positions match TRBD2. The source was peripheral blood mononuclear cells (PBMCs), collected at new diagnosis, from a patient treated with antithyroid drugs. The sequence was obtained from a young woman with Graves disease. The CDR3 sequence is CASSDPSGGVDEQFF. Here the CDR3 DNA reads TGTGCCAGCAGCGACCCTAGCGGGGGTGTAGATGAGCAGTTCTTC.